This section outlines one T cell receptor beta chain sequence together with its context. Its antigen is not identified. The authors reverse transcribed about 0.5 to 1 ug RNA with random hexamers. The CDR3 of TCR beta was amplified by immunoSEQ multiplex PCR across 54 Vbeta and 13 Jbeta. One entry per CDR3 protein, called by TCRdb with MiXCR from the immunoSEQ multiplex PCR reads. The sample carries around 77,000 distinct CDR3 sequences, nearly 96% recorded once. Germline assignment: CDR1 LGHDT and CDR2 YNNKEL (reference sequence). V was pared by 4 bases and J by 10 bases, with 20 bases between. This CDR3 is 15 amino acids long. While CD8+ and CD4+ T cells were isolated negatively, TEMRA cells were enriched by FACS. This entry comes from a study of CD8 T cells in Susac syndrome. Study-level results: It was acknowledged by the study that relatively few individuals were included in its TCR sequencing and HLA analysis.

The sequencing input was CD4+ T cells from PBMCs. The chain uses TRBV3-1 and TRBJ2-1; TRBD1 is a possible D gene (8 bases). This TCR was recovered from a human donor with multiple sclerosis. The CDR3 nucleotides read TGTGCCAGCAGCCCACAGGGGGGGGCGGACTCGGAGCAGTTCTTC. Encoded protein: CASSPQGGADSEQFF.